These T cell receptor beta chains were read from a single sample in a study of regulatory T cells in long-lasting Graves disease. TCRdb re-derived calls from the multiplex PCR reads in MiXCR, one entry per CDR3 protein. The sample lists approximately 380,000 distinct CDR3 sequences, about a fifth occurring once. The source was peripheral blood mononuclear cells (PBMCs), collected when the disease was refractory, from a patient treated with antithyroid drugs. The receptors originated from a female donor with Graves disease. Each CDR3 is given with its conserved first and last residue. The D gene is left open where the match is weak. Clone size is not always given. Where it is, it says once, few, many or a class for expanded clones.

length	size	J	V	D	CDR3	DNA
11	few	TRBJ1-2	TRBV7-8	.	CVGQHSYGYTF	TGTGTGGGGCAGCACAGCTATGGCTACACCTTC
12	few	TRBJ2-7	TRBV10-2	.	CASGLMIGEQYF	TGCGCCAGCGGACTGATGATAGGCGAGCAGTACTTC
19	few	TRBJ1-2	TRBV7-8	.	CASSLALLGGVNSNYGYTF	TGTGCCAGCAGCTTAGCGCTTTTAGGCGGAGTCAACAGTAACTATGGCTACACCTTC
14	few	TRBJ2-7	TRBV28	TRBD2	CASSFSGLANEQYF	TGTGCCAGCAGTTTCTCGGGACTAGCAAACGAGCAGTACTTC
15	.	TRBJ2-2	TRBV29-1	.	CSVTTGIGARGELFF	TGCAGCGTAACAACAGGGATAGGGGCCCGCGGGGAGCTGTTTTTT
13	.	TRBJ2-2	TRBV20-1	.	CSARDPGYGELFF	TGCAGTGCTAGAGACCCAGGGTACGGGGAGCTGTTTTTT
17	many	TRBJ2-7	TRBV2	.	CASSEAPGPPSSDEQYF	TGTGCCAGCAGTGAAGCACCAGGGCCCCCCTCGTCCGACGAGCAGTACTTC
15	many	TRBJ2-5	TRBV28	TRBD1	CASSTTGGNQETQYF	TGTGCCAGCAGTACGACAGGGGGCAACCAAGAGACCCAGTACTTC
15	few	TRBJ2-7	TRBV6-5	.	CASSSWAGQSYEQYF	TGTGCCAGCAGTTCTTGGGCGGGACAGAGCTACGAGCAGTACTTC
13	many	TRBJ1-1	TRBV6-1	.	CASRTRDGTEAFF	TGTGCCAGCAGAACCCGGGACGGCACTGAAGCTTTCTTT
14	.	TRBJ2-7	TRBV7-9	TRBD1	CASSPRQGMYEQYF	TGTGCCAGCAGCCCAAGACAGGGGATGTACGAGCAGTACTTC
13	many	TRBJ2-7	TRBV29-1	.	CSALGTESYEQYF	TGCAGCGCCCTAGGGACCGAATCCTACGAGCAGTACTTC
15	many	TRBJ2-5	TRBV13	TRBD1	CASSGGPGGRETQYF	TGTGCCAGCAGCGGGGGGCCAGGGGGCCGGGAGACCCAGTACTTC
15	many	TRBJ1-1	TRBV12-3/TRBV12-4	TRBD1	CASSKHTGANTEAFF	TGTGCCAGCAGCAAACATACAGGGGCGAACACTGAAGCTTTCTTT
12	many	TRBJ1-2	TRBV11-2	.	CASSSNRDGYTF	TGTGCCAGCAGCTCAAACAGGGATGGCTACACCTTC
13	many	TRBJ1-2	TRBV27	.	CASSPRDSGPSWF	TGTGCCAGCAGTCCGCGGGACTCCGGTCCGAGTTGGTTC
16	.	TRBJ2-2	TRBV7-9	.	CASSLGGAFNTGELFF	TGTGCCAGCAGCTTAGGCGGGGCATTTAACACCGGGGAGCTGTTTTTT
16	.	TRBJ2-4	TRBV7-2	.	CASSLDGRLAKNIQYF	TGTGCCAGCAGCTTAGATGGCAGATTAGCCAAAAACATTCAGTACTTC
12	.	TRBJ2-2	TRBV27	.	CASSPQNGELFF	TGTGCCAGCAGCCCTCAAAATGGGGAGCTGTTTTTT
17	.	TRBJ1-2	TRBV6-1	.	CASSPSGGDSEVYGYTF	TGTGCCAGCAGCCCCTCTGGGGGGGATAGCGAGGTCTATGGCTACACCTTC